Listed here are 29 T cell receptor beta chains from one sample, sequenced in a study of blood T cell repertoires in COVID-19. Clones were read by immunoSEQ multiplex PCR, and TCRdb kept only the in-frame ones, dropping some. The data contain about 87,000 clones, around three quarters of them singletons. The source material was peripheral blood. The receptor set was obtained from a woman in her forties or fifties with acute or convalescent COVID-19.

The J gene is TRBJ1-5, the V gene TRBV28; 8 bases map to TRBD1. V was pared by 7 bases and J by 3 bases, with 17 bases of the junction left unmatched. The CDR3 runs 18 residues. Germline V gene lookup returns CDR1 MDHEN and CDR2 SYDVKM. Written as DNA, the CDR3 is TGTGCCAGCAAGACCGTGGCAGGGGGCTACATCATCAATCAGCCCCAGCATTTT. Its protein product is CASKTVAGGYIINQPQHF.

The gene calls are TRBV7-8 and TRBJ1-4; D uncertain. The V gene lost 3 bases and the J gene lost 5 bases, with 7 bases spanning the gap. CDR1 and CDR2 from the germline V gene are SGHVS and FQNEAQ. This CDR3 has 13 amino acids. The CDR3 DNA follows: TGTGCCAGCAGCTTCGGAGTAAATGAAAAACTGTTTTTT. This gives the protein CASSFGVNEKLFF.

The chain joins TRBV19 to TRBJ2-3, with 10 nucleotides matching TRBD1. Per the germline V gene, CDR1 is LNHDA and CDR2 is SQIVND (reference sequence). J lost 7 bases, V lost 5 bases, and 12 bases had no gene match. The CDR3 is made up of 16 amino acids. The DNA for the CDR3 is TGTGCCAGTAGTCCCATACCGGGACAGGGGTCAAATACGCAGTATTTT. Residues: CASSPIPGQGSNTQYF.

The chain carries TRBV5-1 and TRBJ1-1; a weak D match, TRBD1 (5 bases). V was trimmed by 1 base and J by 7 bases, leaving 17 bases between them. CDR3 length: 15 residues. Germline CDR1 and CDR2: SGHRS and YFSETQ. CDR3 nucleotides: TGCGCCAGCAGCTTGAGTGGTCAGGGAAGAATTGAAGCTTTCTTT. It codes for CASSLSGQGRIEAFF. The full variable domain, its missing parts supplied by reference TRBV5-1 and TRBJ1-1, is KAGVTQTPRYLIKTRGQQVTLSCSPISGHRSVSWYQQTPGQGLQFLFEYFSETQRNKGNFPGRFSGRQFSNSRSEMNVSTLELGDSALYLCASSLSGQGRIEAFFGQGTRLTVV.

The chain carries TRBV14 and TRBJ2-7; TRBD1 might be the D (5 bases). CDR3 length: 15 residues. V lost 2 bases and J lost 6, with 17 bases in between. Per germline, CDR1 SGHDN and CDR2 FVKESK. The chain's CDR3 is CASSQRLTGLSEQYF. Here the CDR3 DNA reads TGTGCCAGCAGCCAAAGGCTAACAGGTTTGTCCGAGCAGTACTTC.

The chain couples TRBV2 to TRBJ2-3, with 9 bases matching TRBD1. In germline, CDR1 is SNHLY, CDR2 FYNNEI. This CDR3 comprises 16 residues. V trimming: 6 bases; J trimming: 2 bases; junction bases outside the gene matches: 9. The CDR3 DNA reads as TGTGCCAGCAGGAGCGGGGACAGGGCCTACACAGATACGCAGTATTTT. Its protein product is CASRSGDRAYTDTQYF. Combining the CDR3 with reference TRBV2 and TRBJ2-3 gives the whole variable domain EPEVTQTPSHQVTQMGQEVILRCVPISNHLYFYWYRQILGQKVEFLVSFYNNEISEKSEIFDDQFSVERPDGSNFTLKIRSTKLEDSAMYFCASRSGDRAYTDTQYFGPGTRLTVL.

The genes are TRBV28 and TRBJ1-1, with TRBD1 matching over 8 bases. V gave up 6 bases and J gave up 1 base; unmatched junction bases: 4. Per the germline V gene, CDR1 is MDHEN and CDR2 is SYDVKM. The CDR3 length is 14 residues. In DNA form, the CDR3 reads TGTGCCAGCAGGTACAGGGGGGCGAACACTGAAGCTTTCTTT. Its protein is CASRYRGANTEAFF.

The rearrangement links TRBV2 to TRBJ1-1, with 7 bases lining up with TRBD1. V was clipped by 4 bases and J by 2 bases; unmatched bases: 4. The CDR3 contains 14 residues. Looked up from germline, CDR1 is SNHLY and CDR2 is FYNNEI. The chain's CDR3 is CASSVGQPNTEAFF. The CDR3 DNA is TGTGCCAGCAGTGTGGGACAGCCTAACACTGAAGCTTTCTTT.

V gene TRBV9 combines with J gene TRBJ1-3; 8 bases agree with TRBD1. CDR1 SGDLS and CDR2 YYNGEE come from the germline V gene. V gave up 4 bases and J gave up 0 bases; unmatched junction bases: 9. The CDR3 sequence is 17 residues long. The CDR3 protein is CASSPRDRLLSGNTIYF. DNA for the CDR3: TGTGCCAGCAGCCCCCGGGACAGGCTCCTCTCTGGAAACACCATATATTTT. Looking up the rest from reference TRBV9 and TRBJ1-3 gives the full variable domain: DSGVTQTPKHLITATGQRVTLRCSPRSGDLSVYWYQQSLDQGLQFLIQYYNGEERAKGNILERFSAQQFPDLHSELNLSSLELGDSALYFCASSPRDRLLSGNTIYFGEGSWLTVV.

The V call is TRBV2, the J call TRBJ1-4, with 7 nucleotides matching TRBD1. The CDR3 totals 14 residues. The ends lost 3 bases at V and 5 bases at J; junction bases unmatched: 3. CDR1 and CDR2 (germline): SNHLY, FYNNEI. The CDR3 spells CASSERGRNEKLFF. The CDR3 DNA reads TGTGCCAGCAGTGAGAGGGGGCGGAATGAAAAACTGTTTTTT.

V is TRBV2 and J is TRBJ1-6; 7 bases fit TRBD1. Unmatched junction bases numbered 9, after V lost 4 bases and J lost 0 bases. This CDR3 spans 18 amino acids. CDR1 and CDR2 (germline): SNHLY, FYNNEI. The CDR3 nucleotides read TGTGCCAGCAGTGGGCCGGGACAGTACAGCTCCTATAATTCACCCCTCCACTTT. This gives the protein CASSGPGQYSSYNSPLHF.

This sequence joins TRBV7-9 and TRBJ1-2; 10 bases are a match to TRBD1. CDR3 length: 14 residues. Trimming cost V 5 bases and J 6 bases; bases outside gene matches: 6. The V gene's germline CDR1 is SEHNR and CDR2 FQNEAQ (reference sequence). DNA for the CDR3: TGTGCCAGCAGCCCACGACAGGGGGCAGATGGCTACACCTTC. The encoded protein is CASSPRQGADGYTF.

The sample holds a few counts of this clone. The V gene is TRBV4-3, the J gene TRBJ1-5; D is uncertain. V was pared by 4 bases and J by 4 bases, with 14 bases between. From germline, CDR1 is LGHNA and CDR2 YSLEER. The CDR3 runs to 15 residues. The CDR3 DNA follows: TGCGCCAGCAGCCCCTGGCGGGCCTTTAATCAGCCCCAGCATTTT. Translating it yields CASSPWRAFNQPQHF.

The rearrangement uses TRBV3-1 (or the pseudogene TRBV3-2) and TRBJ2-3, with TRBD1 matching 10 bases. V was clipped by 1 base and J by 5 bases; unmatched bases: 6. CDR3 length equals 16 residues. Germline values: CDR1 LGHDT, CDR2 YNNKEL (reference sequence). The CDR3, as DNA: TGTGCCAGCAGCCAAGTGGGGACAGGGGCGGGAGATACGCAGTATTTT. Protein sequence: CASSQVGTGAGDTQYF.

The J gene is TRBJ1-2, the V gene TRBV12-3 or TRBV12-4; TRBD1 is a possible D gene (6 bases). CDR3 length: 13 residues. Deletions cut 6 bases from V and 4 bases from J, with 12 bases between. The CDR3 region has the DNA TGTGCCAGCAGACGAACAGGGATCTATGGCTACACCTTC. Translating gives CASRRTGIYGYTF.

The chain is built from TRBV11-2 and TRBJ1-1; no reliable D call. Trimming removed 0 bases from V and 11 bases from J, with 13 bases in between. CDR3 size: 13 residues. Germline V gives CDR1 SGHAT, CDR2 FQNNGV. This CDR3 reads CASSLESGGRAFF. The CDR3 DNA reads TGTGCCAGCAGCTTAGAGAGCGGCGGGCGCGCTTTCTTT.

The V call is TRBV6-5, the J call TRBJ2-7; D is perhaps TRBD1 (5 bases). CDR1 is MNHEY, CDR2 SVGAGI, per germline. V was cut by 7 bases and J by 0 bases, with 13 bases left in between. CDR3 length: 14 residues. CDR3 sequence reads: CASTQGPSSYEQYF. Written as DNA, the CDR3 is TGTGCCAGCACGCAGGGCCCGAGCTCCTACGAGCAGTACTTC.

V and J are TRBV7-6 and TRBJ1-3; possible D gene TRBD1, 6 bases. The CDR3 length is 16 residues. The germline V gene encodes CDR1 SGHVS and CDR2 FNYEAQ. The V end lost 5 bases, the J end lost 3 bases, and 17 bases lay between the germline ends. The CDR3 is CASSLSPTGLGNTIYF. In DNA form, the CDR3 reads TGTGCCAGCAGCCTCTCCCCGACAGGACTTGGAAACACCATATATTTT.

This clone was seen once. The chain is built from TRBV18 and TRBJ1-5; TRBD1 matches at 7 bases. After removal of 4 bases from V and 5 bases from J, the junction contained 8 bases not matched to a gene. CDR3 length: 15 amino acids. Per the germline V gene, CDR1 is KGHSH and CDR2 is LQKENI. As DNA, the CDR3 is TGTGCCAGCTCACAATACAGGGGTGAGGATCAGCCCCAGCATTTT. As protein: CASSQYRGEDQPQHF.

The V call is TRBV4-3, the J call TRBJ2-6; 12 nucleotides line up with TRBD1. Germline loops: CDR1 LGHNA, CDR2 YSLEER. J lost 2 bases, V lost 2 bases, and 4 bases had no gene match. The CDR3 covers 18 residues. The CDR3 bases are TGCGCCAGCAGCCAATCCGGGACAGGGGGCGCTGGGGCCAACGTCCTGACTTTC. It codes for CASSQSGTGGAGANVLTF.

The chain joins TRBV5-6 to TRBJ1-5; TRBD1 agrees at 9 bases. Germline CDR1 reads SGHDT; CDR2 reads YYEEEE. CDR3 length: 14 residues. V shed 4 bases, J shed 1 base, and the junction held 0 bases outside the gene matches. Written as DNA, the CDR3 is TGTGCCAGCAGCGACAGGGGGAGCAATCAGCCCCAGCATTTT. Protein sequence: CASSDRGSNQPQHF.

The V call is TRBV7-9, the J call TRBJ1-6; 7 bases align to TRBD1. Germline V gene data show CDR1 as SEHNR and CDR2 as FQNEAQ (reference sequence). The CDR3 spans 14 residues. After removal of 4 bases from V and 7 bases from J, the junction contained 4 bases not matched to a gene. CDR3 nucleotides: TGTGCCAGCAGCTCCGACAGGGTAAATTCACCCCTCCACTTT. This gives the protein CASSSDRVNSPLHF.

The CDR3 protein is CASSFGGQTDTQYF. In DNA, the CDR3 is TGTGCCAGCAGCTTCGGGGGACAGACAGATACGCAGTATTTT. The chain combines TRBV11-3 with TRBJ2-3, with D tentatively TRBD1 (7 bases). Trimming removed 3 bases at V and 3 bases at J, with 10 bases between. The CDR3 has 14 amino acids. The V gene's germline CDR1 is SGHNT and CDR2 YENEEA.

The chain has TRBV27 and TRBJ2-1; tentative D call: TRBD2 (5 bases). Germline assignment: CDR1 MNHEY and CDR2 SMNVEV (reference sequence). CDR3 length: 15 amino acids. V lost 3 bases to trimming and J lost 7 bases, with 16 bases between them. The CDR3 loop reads CASSLDSTEGNEQFF. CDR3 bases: TGTGCCAGCAGTTTGGACTCCACGGAAGGGAATGAGCAGTTCTTC.

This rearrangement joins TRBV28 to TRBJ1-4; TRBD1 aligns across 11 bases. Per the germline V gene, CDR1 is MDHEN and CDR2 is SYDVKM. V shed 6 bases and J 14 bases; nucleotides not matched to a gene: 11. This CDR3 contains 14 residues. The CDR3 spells CASRRTGGPPNLFF. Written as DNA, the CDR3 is TGTGCCAGCAGGCGGACAGGGGGCCCTCCTAACCTGTTTTTT. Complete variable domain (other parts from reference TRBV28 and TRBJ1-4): DVKVTQSSRYLVKRTGEKVFLECVQDMDHENMFWYRQDPGLGLRLIYFSYDVKMKEKGDIPEGYSVSREKKERFSLILESASTNQTSMYLCASRRTGGPPNLFFGSGTQLSVL.

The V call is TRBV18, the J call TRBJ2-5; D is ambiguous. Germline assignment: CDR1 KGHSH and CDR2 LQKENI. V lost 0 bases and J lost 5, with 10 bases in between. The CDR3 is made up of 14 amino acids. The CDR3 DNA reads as TGTGCCAGCTCACCACCTGCCCCGAGGGAGACCCAGTACTTC. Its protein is CASSPPAPRETQYF.

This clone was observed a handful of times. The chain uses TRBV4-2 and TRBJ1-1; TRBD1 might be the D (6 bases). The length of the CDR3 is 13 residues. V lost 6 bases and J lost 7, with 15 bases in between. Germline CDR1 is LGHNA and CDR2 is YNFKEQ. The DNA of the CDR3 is TGTGCCAGCAGGGCCACAGGGATCGGTGAAGCTTTCTTT. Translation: CASRATGIGEAFF.

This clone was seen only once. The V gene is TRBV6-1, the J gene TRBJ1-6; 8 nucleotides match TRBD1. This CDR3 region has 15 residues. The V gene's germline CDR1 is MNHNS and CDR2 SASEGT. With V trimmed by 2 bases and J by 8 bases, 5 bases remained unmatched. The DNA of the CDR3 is TGTGCCAGCAGTGAACAGTCAGGGGGCTATTCACCCCTCCACTTT. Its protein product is CASSEQSGGYSPLHF.

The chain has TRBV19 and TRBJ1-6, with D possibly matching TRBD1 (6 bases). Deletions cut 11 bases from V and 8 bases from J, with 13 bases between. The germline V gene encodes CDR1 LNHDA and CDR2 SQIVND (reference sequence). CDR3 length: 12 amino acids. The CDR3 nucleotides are TGTGCCTCAGGGGCCTCCCATTCACCCCTCCACTTT. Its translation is CASGASHSPLHF.